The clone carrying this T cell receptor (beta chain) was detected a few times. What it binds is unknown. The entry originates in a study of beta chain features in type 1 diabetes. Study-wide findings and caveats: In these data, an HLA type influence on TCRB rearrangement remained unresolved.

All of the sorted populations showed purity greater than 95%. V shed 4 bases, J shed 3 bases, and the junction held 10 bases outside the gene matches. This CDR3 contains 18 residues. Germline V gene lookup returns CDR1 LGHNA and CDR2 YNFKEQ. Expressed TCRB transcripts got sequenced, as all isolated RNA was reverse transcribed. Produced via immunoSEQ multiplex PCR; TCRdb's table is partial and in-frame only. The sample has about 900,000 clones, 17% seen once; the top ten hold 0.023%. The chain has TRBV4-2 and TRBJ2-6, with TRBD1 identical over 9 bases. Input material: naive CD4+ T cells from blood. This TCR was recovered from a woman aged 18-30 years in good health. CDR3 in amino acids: CASSRQGGTGIGANVLTF. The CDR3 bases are TGTGCCAGCAGCCGGCAAGGCGGGACAGGGATTGGGGCCAACGTCCTGACTTTC.